The sequence of this T cell receptor beta chain was determined in a study of cytomegalovirus exposure and HLA in healthy donors. About this clone: Its antigen is still unknown.

The PCR employed 60 Vbeta primers together with 13 Jbeta primers. Only in-frame clones appear in the TCRdb table, and some are missing; sequencing was by immunoSEQ multiplex PCR. The sample has about 96,000 clones. Per germline, CDR1 LNHDA and CDR2 SQIVND (reference sequence). This CDR3 comprises 16 residues. Germline trimming cut 5 bases from V and 0 bases from J; bases unmatched to any gene: 6. Regarding the study as a whole: CMV serostatus stood as the only immune exposure information on hand. V- and J-gene trimming of TCR beta was linked (in a later analysis) to a missense DCLRE1C variant.

This clonotype originated in a woman aged 25 to 39 in good health and CMV-seronegative. The sequenced sample consisted of PBMCs. The chain carries TRBV19 and TRBJ1-5, with 8 bases that match TRBD1. CDR3: CASSWTGSSSNQPQHF. CDR3 DNA sequence: TGTGCCAGTAGTTGGACAGGGAGTTCTAGCAATCAGCCCCAGCATTTT.